This TCR beta chain is from a study of blood T cell repertoires in COVID-19. Study-level background: The study drew acute and convalescent COVID-19 samples from the United States, Italy and Spain.

V shed 3 bases and J shed 9 bases, with 14 bases lying between them. The CDR3 runs 13 residues. Germline V gene sequence: CDR1 SGHAT, CDR2 FQNNGV. Under the authors' procedure: By means of reference gene primer amplification, nucleated cell counts were estimated. This table comes from immunoSEQ multiplex PCR, and its TCRdb copy is limited to in-frame clones, with some not included. V and J calls and clone size are as listed in that table; D and trimming were resolved from the DNA. The profile shows about 210,000 clones, around 84% of them singletons. The TCR originated in a young man with acute COVID-19. V and J are TRBV11-2 and TRBJ1-1; D uncertain. Sequences were obtained from PBMCs or T cells enriched from blood (not recorded which). The chain's CDR3 is CASSLDLEEQAFF. In DNA, the CDR3 is TGTGCCAGCAGCTTGGATTTGGAGGAGCAAGCTTTCTTT.